This is a list of T cell receptor beta chains from one sample in a study of blood T cell repertoires in COVID-19. Measured with immunoSEQ multiplex PCR; TCRdb has only the in-frame clones, and not every one. In the table there are 200,000 to 300,000 clones, 86% of which are singletons. Sample: PBMCs or T cells enriched from blood (not recorded which). These receptor sequences come from a woman in her forties or fifties who had recovered from COVID-19. CDR3s include the opening cysteine and the closing phenylalanine or tryptophan. The order of the fields is D gene, J gene, clone size, V gene, CDR3 DNA, CDR3 protein. A D gene is named only where the DNA matches it firmly. Some rows have no size entry. The others give once, few or many, or a class for an expanded clone.

TRBD1,TRBJ1-2,.,TRBV12-3/TRBV12-4,TGTGCCAGCAGCCCGGACAGGGGAGGCGGCTACACCTTC,CASSPDRGGGYTF
TRBD2,TRBJ2-7,.,TRBV6-5,TGTGCCAGCAGGGTAGCGGGGGGCATCTACGAGCAGTACTTC,CASRVAGGIYEQYF
TRBD1,TRBJ1-5,.,TRBV6-6,TGTGCCAGCAGTCCAGGACAGGGGAAATCTCGGAATCAGCCCCAGCATTTT,CASSPGQGKSRNQPQHF
.,TRBJ1-1,few,TRBV28,TGTGCCAGCAGGAATTCGGGGACACAGAACACTGAAGCTTTCTTT,CASRNSGTQNTEAFF
.,TRBJ2-5,.,TRBV14,TGTGCCAGCAGCCAAGACCGCGGCCTGTACCAAGAGACCCAGTACTTC,CASSQDRGLYQETQYF
.,TRBJ2-1,.,TRBV7-8,TGTGCCAGCAGCCGTCCGCGGCGATTCACCTACAATGAGCAGTTCTTC,CASSRPRRFTYNEQFF
.,TRBJ1-2,.,TRBV7-2,TGTGCCAGCAGCACCTCTGAGACACTTGTCGGTGGCTACACCTTC,CASSTSETLVGGYTF
TRBD1,TRBJ2-7,.,TRBV11-3,TGTGCCAGCAGCTTACTGGGACAGGGGGTGGTCGAGCAGTACTTC,CASSLLGQGVVEQYF
TRBD1,TRBJ1-2,few,TRBV19,TGTGCCAGTAGTACCAGGACAGGGGGCATTGGCTACACCTTC,CASSTRTGGIGYTF
.,TRBJ1-5,few,TRBV28,TGTGCCAGCACCGGTCCGTATAGCAATCAGCCCCAGCATTTT,CASTGPYSNQPQHF
.,TRBJ2-2,.,TRBV7-3,TGTGCCAGCAGCCCTAGTCCCACACCGGGGTACACCGGGGAGCTGTTTTTT,CASSPSPTPGYTGELFF
.,TRBJ2-3,.,TRBV4-3,TGCGCCAGCAGCCAAGGGTCCTATACGGATACGCAGTATTTT,CASSQGSYTDTQYF
TRBD2,TRBJ2-6,.,TRBV7-9,TGTGCCAGCAGCTTAGCGGGCGGGAGAGGGGCCAACGTCCTGACTTTC,CASSLAGGRGANVLTF
TRBD1,TRBJ1-2,once,TRBV11-2,TGTGCCAGCAGCTGGGGGACAGGGGAAAACTATGGCTACACCTTC,CASSWGTGENYGYTF
TRBD1,TRBJ1-2,.,TRBV5-3,TGTGCCAGAAGCTTGGTGCGGACAGGGGGTACGTATGGCTACACCTTC,CARSLVRTGGTYGYTF
TRBD1,TRBJ1-2,.,TRBV29-1,TGCAGCGTTGGGAAGGGGGCTGATGGCTACACCTTC,CSVGKGADGYTF
TRBD1,TRBJ1-1,.,TRBV10-3,TGTGCCATCAGTCCGGGACAGGGGATGGTCACTGAAGCTTTCTTT,CAISPGQGMVTEAFF
.,TRBJ1-3,.,TRBV25-1,TGTGCCAGCAGTGATCAAAGGGGCTCTGGAAACACCATATATTTT,CASSDQRGSGNTIYF
TRBD2,TRBJ2-3,once,TRBV19,TGTGCCAGTAGTATTACGGCTACTAGCGGGGGGACAGATACGCAGTATTTT,CASSITATSGGTDTQYF
TRBD2,TRBJ2-1,.,TRBV19,TGTGCCAGTAGGACTGCCCGGCTAGCGGGTAATGAGCAGTTCTTC,CASRTARLAGNEQFF
TRBD2,TRBJ2-7,.,TRBV9,TGTGCCAGCAGCGCCGGACTAGCGGGCTACGAGCAGTACTTC,CASSAGLAGYEQYF
TRBD1,TRBJ1-3,.,TRBV7-9,TGTGCCAGCAGCCCTACAGGGGCTGGAAACACCATATATTTT,CASSPTGAGNTIYF
.,TRBJ1-6,.,TRBV7-2,TGTGCCAGCACCCGGAGCTCCTATAATTCACCCCTCCACTTT,CASTRSSYNSPLHF
.,TRBJ1-1,.,TRBV5-1,TGCGCCAGCACGGGGGACGGGTTGAACACTGAAGCTTTCTTT,CASTGDGLNTEAFF
.,TRBJ1-5,.,TRBV4-1,TGCGCCAGCAGCCAAGCCCTGTTGGGGCGCAATCAGCCCCAGCATTTT,CASSQALLGRNQPQHF
TRBD1,TRBJ1-5,.,TRBV28,TGTGCCAGCTATCCAATCCCGGGACAGGGGGCTTTTGGCAATCAGCCCCAGCATTTT,CASYPIPGQGAFGNQPQHF
TRBD1,TRBJ1-1,.,TRBV7-2,TGTGCCAGCAGCTCCAGCCCCGGGACAGCCACCGAAGCTTTCTTT,CASSSSPGTATEAFF
TRBD1,TRBJ1-1,.,TRBV4-3,TGCGCCAGCAGCCAAGGAAACTACAGGGGGGTAACAAGTCAGGCTTTCTTT,CASSQGNYRGVTSQAFF
.,TRBJ1-5,.,TRBV12-5,TGTGCTAGTGGTCCAGGGGTTTTGTTCCAGCCCCAGCATTTT,CASGPGVLFQPQHF
TRBD1,TRBJ1-1,once,TRBV19,TGTGCCACCGATTGGGGCAGGGGGCGGTCTATGGAGGAAGCTTTCTTT,CATDWGRGRSMEEAFF
TRBD1,TRBJ2-2,.,TRBV6-5,TGTGCCAGCAGTTACGACAGGGGGCTAACCGGGGAGCTGTTTTTT,CASSYDRGLTGELFF
TRBD2,TRBJ2-3,.,TRBV3-1/TRBV3-2,TGTGCCAGCAGCCGCGGGGGGGAGCTCACAGATACGCAGTATTTT,CASSRGGELTDTQYF
.,TRBJ2-1,.,TRBV28,TGTGCCAGCAGTTTGGGCAGGGTACATGAGCAGTTCTTC,CASSLGRVHEQFF
.,TRBJ2-5,.,TRBV5-4,TGTGCCAGCAGCTTGGACGGGTCGGGGGCCCAGTACTTC,CASSLDGSGAQYF
TRBD2,TRBJ2-3,.,TRBV19,TGTGCCAGTACCATAGCGGGGGGGAGGTCAGATACGCAGTATTTT,CASTIAGGRSDTQYF
TRBD1,TRBJ2-6,.,TRBV18,TGTGCCAGCTCACTCCGGACAGGGGAACGTGGGGCCAACGTCCTGACTTTC,CASSLRTGERGANVLTF